This T cell receptor beta chain originates from a study of blood T cell repertoires in COVID-19. The germline V gene encodes CDR1 SGHRS and CDR2 YFSETQ. The CDR3 contains 16 residues. V gave up 4 bases and J gave up 6 bases; unmatched junction bases: 14. Sequencing was performed with immunoSEQ multiplex PCR; in TCRdb, only in-frame clones are kept and a portion is missing. The sample lists roughly 250,000 clones; about 86% were seen once. The sequenced sample was PBMCs or T cells enriched from blood (not recorded which). The TCR was taken from a woman aged 35 to 49 with acute COVID-19. V is TRBV5-1 and J is TRBJ2-3; 7 positions match TRBD2. DNA for the CDR3: TGCGCCAGCAGCCTGGGGCCAGTGCAGGGAGGGGATACGCAGTATTTT. Its protein product is CASSLGPVQGGDTQYF.